A single sample is the source of the 2 T cell receptor beta chains below, sequenced in a study of OX40 agonist ivuxolimab in advanced cancers. The protocol was immunoSEQ multiplex PCR, while the TCRdb copy is restricted to in-frame clones and leaves out a portion. The data hold fewer than 85,000 clones, with 90% observed a single time. Sequenced here: CD4+ or CD8+ T cells sorted from blood, sampled in a trial of the OX40 agonist ivuxolimab. These receptors originate from an adult with an advanced solid tumor such as melanoma, head and neck, liver or kidney cancer.

V usage is TRBV6-5 and J usage is TRBJ2-7; 8 bases are shared with TRBD1. This CDR3 spans 14 amino acids. The germline V gene has CDR1 MNHEY and CDR2 SVGAGI. The ends lost 4 bases at V and 3 bases at J; junction bases unmatched: 5. The chain's CDR3 is CASSSRTGIYEQYF. For the CDR3, the DNA is TGTGCCAGCAGTTCCCGGACAGGGATCTACGAGCAGTACTTC.

The chain joins TRBV6-5 to TRBJ2-7; TRBD2 agrees at 10 bases. The CDR3 totals 16 residues. Germline V gene data show CDR1 as MNHEY and CDR2 as SVGAGI. V trimming: 8 bases; J trimming: 4 bases; junction bases outside the gene matches: 14. This chain's CDR3 is CASGSRYRAGGYEQYF. The CDR3 DNA follows: TGTGCCAGCGGTTCCCGTTACCGAGCGGGAGGGTACGAGCAGTACTTC.